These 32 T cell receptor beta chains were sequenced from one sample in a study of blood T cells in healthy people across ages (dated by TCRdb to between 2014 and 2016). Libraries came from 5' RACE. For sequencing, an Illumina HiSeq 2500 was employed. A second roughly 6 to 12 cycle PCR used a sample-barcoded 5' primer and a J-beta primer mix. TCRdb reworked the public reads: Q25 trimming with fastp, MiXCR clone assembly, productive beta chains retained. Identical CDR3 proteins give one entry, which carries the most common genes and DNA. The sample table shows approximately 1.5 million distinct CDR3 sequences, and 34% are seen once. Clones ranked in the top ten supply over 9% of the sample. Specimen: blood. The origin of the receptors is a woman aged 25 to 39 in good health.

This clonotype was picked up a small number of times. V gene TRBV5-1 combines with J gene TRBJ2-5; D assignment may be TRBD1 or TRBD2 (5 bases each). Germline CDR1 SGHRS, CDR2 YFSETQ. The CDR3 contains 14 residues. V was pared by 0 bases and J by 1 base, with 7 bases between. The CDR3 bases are TGCGCCAGCAGCTTGGAGGGGACCCAAGAGACCCAGTACTTC. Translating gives CASSLEGTQETQYF.

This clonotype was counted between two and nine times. CDR3 bases: TGCGCCAGCAGCTTGGACAGGGCGGGCTCACCCCTCCACTTT. It encodes CASSLDRAGSPLHF. The chain links TRBV5-1 to TRBJ1-6; tentative D call: TRBD1 (6 bases). This CDR3 region has 14 residues. Trimming took 0 bases from V and 10 from J, leaving 11 bases between them. The germline CDR1 and CDR2 sequences are SGHRS and YFSETQ.

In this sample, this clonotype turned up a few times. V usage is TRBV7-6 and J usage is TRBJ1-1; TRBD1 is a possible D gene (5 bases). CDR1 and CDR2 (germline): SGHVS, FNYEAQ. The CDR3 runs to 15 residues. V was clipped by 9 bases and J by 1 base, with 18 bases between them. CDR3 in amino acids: CASKPSSGGNTEAFF. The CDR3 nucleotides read TGTGCCAGTAAACCGTCCAGTGGGGGGAACACTGAAGCTTTCTTT. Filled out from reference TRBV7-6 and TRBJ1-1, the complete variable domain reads GAGVSQSPRYKVTKRGQDVALRCDPISGHVSLYWYRQALGQGPEFLTYFNYEAQQDKSGLPNDRFSAERPEGSISTLTIQRTEQRDSAMYRCASKPSSGGNTEAFFGQGTRLTVV.

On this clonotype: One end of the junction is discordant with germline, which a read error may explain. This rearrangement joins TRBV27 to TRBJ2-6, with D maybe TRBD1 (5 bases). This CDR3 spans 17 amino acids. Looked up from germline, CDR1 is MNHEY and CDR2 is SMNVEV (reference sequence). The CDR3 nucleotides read TGTGCCAACAGTTTTACGACAGTCCTCTCTGGGGCCAACGTCCTGACTTTC. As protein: CANSFTTVLSGANVLTF.

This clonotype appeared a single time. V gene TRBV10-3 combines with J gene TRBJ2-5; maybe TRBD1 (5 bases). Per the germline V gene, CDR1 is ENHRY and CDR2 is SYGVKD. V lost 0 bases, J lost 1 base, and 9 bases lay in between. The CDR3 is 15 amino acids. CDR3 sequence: CAISESQGSQETQYF. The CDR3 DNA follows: TGTGCCATCAGTGAGTCGCAGGGCTCCCAAGAGACCCAGTACTTC.

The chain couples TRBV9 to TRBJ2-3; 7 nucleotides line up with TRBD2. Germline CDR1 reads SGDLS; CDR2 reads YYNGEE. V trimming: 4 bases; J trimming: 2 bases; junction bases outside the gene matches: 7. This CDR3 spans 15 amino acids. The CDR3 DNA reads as TGTGCCAGCAGCTCCGGGGGGTCCAACACAGATACGCAGTATTTT. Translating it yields CASSSGGSNTDTQYF.

The CDR3 spells CSARVRGGLYNEQFF. The CDR3 DNA reads TGCAGTGCTAGAGTGCGGGGGGGCCTCTACAATGAGCAGTTCTTC. The chain combines TRBV20-1 with TRBJ2-1, with 9 nucleotides matching TRBD2. The V and J ends lost 1 base and 3 bases, in that order; junction bases with no gene match: 4. CDR1 is DFQATT, CDR2 SNEGSKA, per germline (reference sequence). The CDR3 is 15 amino acids.

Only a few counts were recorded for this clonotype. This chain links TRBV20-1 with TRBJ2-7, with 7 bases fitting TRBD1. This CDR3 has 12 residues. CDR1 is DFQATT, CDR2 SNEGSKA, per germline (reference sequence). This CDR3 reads CSTRTGAYEQYF. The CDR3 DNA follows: TGCAGCACCCGGACAGGAGCCTACGAGCAGTACTTC.

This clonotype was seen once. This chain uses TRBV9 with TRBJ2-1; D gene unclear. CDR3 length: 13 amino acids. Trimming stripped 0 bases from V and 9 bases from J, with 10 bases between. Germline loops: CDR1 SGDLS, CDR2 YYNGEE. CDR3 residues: CASSVVASGEQFF. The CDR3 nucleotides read TGTGCCAGCAGCGTAGTGGCTTCGGGTGAGCAGTTCTTC. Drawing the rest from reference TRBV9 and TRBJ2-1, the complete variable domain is DSGVTQTPKHLITATGQRVTLRCSPRSGDLSVYWYQQSLDQGLQFLIQYYNGEERAKGNILERFSAQQFPDLHSELNLSSLELGDSALYFCASSVVASGEQFFGPGTRLTVL.

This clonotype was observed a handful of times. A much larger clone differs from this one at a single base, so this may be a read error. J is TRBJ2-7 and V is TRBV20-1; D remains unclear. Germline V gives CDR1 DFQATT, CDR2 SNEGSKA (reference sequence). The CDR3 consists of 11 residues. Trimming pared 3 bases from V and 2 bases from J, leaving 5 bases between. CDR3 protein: CSASEAYEQYF. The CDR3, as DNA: TGCAGTGCTAGTGAGGCCTACGAGCAGTACTTC.

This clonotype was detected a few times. The CDR3: CASSRGAGGAVDEQYF. The CDR3 DNA reads TGCGCCAGCAGCCGCGGGGCAGGGGGCGCCGTCGACGAGCAGTACTTC. V is TRBV5-1 and J is TRBJ2-7; 8 bases line up with TRBD1. CDR3 length: 16 residues. Germline loops: CDR1 SGHRS, CDR2 YFSETQ. The junction had 14 bases not matched to a gene; V was cut back by 4 bases and J by 5 bases.

As DNA, the CDR3 is TGTGCCAGCTCAGCTAGGTTTACAGATACGCAGTATTTT. As protein: CASSARFTDTQYF. The chain links TRBV18 to TRBJ2-3; D is unclear. The germline gives CDR1 KGHSH, CDR2 LQKENI. The CDR3 contains 13 residues. The ends were cut back, 5 bases at V and 3 bases at J, with 9 bases in the middle.

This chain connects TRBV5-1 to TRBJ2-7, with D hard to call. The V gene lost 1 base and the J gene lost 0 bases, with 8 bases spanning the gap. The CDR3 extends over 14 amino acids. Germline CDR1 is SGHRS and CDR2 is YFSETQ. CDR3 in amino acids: CASSLSRPSYEQYF. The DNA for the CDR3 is TGCGCCAGCAGCTTGAGCAGGCCCTCCTACGAGCAGTACTTC. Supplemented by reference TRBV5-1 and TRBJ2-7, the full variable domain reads KAGVTQTPRYLIKTRGQQVTLSCSPISGHRSVSWYQQTPGQGLQFLFEYFSETQRNKGNFPGRFSGRQFSNSRSEMNVSTLELGDSALYLCASSLSRPSYEQYFGPGTRLTVT.

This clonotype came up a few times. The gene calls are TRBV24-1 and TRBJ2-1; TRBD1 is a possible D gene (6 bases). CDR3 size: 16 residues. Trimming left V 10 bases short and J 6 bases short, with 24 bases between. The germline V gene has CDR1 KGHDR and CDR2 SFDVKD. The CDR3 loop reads CATSLSSAQGRNEQFF. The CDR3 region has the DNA TGTGCCACTAGTCTAAGTTCTGCACAGGGTCGCAATGAGCAGTTCTTC.

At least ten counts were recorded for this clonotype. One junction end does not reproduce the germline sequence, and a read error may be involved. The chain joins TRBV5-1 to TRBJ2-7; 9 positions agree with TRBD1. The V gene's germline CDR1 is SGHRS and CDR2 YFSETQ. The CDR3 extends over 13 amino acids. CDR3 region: CASSPGTGNEQYF. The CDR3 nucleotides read TGTGCCAGCTCCCCCGGGACAGGGAACGAGCAGTACTTC.

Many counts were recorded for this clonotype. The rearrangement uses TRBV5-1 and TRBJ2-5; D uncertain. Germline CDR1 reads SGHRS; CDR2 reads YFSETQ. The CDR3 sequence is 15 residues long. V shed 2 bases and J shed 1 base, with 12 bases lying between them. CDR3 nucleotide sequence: TGCGCCAGCAGCTTCCCGGACGTTATCCAAGAGACCCAGTACTTC. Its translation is CASSFPDVIQETQYF.

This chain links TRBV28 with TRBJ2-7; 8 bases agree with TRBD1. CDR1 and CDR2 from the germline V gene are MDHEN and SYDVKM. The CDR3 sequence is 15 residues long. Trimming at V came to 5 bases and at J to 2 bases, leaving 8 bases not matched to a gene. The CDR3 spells CASSQIKQGAYEQYF. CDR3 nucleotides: TGTGCCAGCAGTCAAATAAAACAGGGGGCCTACGAGCAGTACTTC.

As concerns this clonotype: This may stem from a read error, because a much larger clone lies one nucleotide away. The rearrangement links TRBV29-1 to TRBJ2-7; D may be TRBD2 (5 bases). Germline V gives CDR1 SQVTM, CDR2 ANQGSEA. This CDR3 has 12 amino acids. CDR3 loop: CSVPGSSYERYF. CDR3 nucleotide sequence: TGCAGCGTGCCTGGGAGCTCCTACGAGCGGTACTTC.

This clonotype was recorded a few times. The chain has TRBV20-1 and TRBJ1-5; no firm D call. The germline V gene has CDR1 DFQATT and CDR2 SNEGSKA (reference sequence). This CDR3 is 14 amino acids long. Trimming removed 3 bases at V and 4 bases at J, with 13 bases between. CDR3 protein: CSARSQGRNQPQHF. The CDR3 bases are TGCAGTGCTAGGAGTCAAGGTCGGAATCAGCCCCAGCATTTT.

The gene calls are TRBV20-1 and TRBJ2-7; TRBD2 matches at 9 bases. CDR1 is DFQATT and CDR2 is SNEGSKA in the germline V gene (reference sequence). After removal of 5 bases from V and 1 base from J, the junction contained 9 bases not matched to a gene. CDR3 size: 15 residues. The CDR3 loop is CSARYSGSKSYEQYF. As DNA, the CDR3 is TGCAGTGCTCGATATAGCGGGAGTAAATCCTACGAGCAGTACTTC.

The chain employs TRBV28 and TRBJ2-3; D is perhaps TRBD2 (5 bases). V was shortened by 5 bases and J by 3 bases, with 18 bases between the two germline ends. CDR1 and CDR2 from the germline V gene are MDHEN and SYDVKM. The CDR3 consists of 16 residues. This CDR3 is CASSRGVASSTDTQYF. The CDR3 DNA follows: TGTGCCAGCAGTCGTGGTGTGGCTAGCAGTACAGATACGCAGTATTTT.

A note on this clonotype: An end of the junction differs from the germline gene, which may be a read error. The DNA of the CDR3 is TGTGCCAGCAGTGGCACCCAGGTCTATAGCAATCAGCCCCGGCATTTT. Translation gives CASSGTQVYSNQPRHF. The V call is TRBV12-3 or TRBV12-4, the J call TRBJ1-5; D ambiguous. The CDR3 extends over 16 amino acids.

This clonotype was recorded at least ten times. The CDR3 loop reads CASSFRQLDGYTF. Here the CDR3 DNA reads TGTGCCAGCAGTTTCCGTCAATTAGATGGCTACACCTTC. The chain recombines TRBV12-3 or TRBV12-4 with TRBJ1-2, with D unresolved. The V gene lost 3 bases and the J gene lost 6 bases, with 11 bases spanning the gap. CDR3 length: 13 amino acids.

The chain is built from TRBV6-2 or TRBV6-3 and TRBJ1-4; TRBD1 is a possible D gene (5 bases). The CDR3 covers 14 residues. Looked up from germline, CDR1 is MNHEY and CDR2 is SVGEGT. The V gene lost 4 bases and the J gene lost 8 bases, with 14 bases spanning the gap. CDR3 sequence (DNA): TGTGCCAGCAGTTCCAGGGTTGAGGAAGAAAAACTGTTTTTT. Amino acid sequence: CASSSRVEEEKLFF.

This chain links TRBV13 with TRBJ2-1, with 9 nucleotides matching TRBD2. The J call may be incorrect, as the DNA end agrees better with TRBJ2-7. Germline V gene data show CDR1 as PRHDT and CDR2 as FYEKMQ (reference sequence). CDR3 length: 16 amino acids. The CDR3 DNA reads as TGTGCCAGCAGCTTAATAGCGGGGGAGTCCTACAATGAGCAGTACTTC. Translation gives CASSLIAGESYNEQYF.

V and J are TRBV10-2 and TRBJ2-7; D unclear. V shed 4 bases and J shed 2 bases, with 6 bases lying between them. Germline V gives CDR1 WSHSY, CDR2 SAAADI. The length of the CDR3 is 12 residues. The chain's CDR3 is CASSAVTYEQYF. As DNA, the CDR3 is TGCGCCAGCAGTGCCGTTACCTACGAGCAGTACTTC.

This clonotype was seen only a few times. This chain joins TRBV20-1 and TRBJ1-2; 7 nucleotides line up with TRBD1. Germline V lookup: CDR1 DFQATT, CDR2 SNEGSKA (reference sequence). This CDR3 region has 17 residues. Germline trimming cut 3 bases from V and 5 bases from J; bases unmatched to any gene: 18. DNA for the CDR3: TGCAGTGCTAGTGAAAGGACAGGAAAGGTGGGAGAGTATGGCTACACCTTC. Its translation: CSASERTGKVGEYGYTF.

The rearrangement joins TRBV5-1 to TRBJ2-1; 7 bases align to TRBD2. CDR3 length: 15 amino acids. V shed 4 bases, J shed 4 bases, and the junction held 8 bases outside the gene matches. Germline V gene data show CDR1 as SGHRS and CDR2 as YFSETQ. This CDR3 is CASSPMMGGYNEQFF. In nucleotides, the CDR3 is TGCGCCAGCAGCCCAATGATGGGGGGGTACAATGAGCAGTTCTTC. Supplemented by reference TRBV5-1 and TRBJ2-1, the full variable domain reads KAGVTQTPRYLIKTRGQQVTLSCSPISGHRSVSWYQQTPGQGLQFLFEYFSETQRNKGNFPGRFSGRQFSNSRSEMNVSTLELGDSALYLCASSPMMGGYNEQFFGPGTRLTVL.

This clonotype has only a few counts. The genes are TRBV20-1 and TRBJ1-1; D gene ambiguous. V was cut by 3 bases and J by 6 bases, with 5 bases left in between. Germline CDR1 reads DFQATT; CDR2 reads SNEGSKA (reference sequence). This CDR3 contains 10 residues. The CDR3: CSASFPEAFF. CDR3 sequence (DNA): TGCAGTGCTAGTTTCCCTGAAGCTTTCTTT.

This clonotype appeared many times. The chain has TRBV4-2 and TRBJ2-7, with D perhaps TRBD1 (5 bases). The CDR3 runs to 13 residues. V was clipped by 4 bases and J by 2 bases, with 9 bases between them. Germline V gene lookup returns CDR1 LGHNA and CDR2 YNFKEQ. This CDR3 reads CASSPDTTYEQYF. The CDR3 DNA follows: TGTGCCAGCAGCCCGGACACCACCTACGAGCAGTACTTC.

CDR3 region: CASSRWLAGYNEQFF. CDR3 nucleotides: TGCGCCAGCAGCCGATGGCTAGCGGGTTACAATGAGCAGTTCTTC. The V and J genes are TRBV4-1 and TRBJ2-1; 8 nucleotides agree with TRBD2. This CDR3 spans 15 amino acids. Germline V gene lookup returns CDR1 MGHRA and CDR2 YSYEKL. V shed 4 bases and J 4 bases; nucleotides not matched to a gene: 6.

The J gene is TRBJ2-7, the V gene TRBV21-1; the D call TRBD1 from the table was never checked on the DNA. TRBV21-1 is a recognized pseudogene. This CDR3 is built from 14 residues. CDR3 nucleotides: TGTGCCAGCAGCCTACCGGGACAGGGTTTGTCCCAGTACTTC. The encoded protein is CASSLPGQGLSQYF.